A single sample is the source of the 26 T cell receptor beta chains below, sequenced in a study of blood T cell repertoires in COVID-19. TCRdb's table, derived via immunoSEQ multiplex PCR, lists solely in-frame clones and lacks some. This repertoire shows approximately 300,000 clones, 86% found once; its top ten account for roughly 3%. Source material: PBMCs or T cells enriched from blood (not recorded which). The source is a woman aged 18-29 years who had recovered from COVID-19.

The gene calls are TRBV28 and TRBJ2-6; D not resolved. V was trimmed by 3 bases and J by 3 bases, leaving 3 bases between them. This CDR3 contains 13 residues. The germline gives CDR1 MDHEN, CDR2 SYDVKM. CDR3 residues: CASSFSGANVLTF. The DNA of the CDR3 is TGTGCCAGCAGTTTCAGTGGGGCCAACGTCCTGACTTTC. Looking up the rest from reference TRBV28 and TRBJ2-6 gives the full variable domain: DVKVTQSSRYLVKRTGEKVFLECVQDMDHENMFWYRQDPGLGLRLIYFSYDVKMKEKGDIPEGYSVSREKKERFSLILESASTNQTSMYLCASSFSGANVLTFGAGSRLTVL.

The rearrangement joins TRBV7-8 to TRBJ1-5; 9 positions agree with TRBD1. CDR3 size: 20 residues. Per germline, CDR1 SGHVS and CDR2 FQNEAQ. Trimming took 5 bases from V and 0 from J; bases not matched to a gene: 17. DNA of the CDR3: TGTGCCAGCAGCGCGGGGACAGGGCCAATGTACTTACCTAGCAATCAGCCCCAGCATTTT. Translating gives CASSAGTGPMYLPSNQPQHF.

This clone was seen a single time. V is TRBV19 and J is TRBJ2-2; 12 bases map to TRBD2. Trimming removed 5 bases from V and 4 bases from J; junction bases left unmatched: 5. CDR3 length: 16 residues. Germline assignment: CDR1 LNHDA and CDR2 SQIVND (reference sequence). In DNA, the CDR3 is TGTGCCAGTAGTTGGGGACTAGCGGGCCCCACCGGGGAGCTGTTTTTT. This encodes CASSWGLAGPTGELFF.

The chain carries TRBV5-1 and TRBJ2-3; 7 bases match TRBD1. The V and J ends lost 2 bases and 4 bases, in that order; junction bases with no gene match: 13. There are 17 residues in the CDR3. Germline loops: CDR1 SGHRS, CDR2 YFSETQ. This CDR3 is CASSFQTGQGVADTQYF. CDR3 nucleotides: TGCGCCAGCAGCTTCCAGACAGGGCAAGGGGTCGCAGATACGCAGTATTTT.

The genes are TRBV4-2 and TRBJ2-7; TRBD2 aligns across 10 bases. Losses at the gene ends were 4 bases for V and 2 bases for J; bases not matched to a gene: 5. This CDR3 has 15 residues. Germline lookup yields CDR1 LGHNA and CDR2 YNFKEQ. The DNA of the CDR3 is TGTGCCAGCAGCCTCGGACTAGCGGACGCCTACGAGCAGTACTTC. Translating gives CASSLGLADAYEQYF.

V gene TRBV2 combines with J gene TRBJ1-1; the D gene is possibly TRBD1 (6 bases). CDR3 length: 15 residues. The ends were cut back, 6 bases at V and 4 bases at J, with 18 bases in the middle. Germline-derived CDR1 and CDR2 are SNHLY and FYNNEI. CDR3 sequence (DNA): TGTGCCAGCAGAGTTAGGGGGGGTGGCGGCACTGAAGCTTTCTTT. Its translation is CASRVRGGGGTEAFF. Full variable domain (remainder filled in from reference TRBV2 and TRBJ1-1): EPEVTQTPSHQVTQMGQEVILRCVPISNHLYFYWYRQILGQKVEFLVSFYNNEISEKSEIFDDQFSVERPDGSNFTLKIRSTKLEDSAMYFCASRVRGGGGTEAFFGQGTRLTVV.

The V call is TRBV12-3 or TRBV12-4, the J call TRBJ1-6, with unresolved D. Deletions cut 6 bases from V and 10 bases from J, with 13 bases between. The CDR3 consists of 13 residues. Here the CDR3 DNA reads TGTGCCAGCAGCGACGAACAGATATCACCCCTCCACTTT. Protein: CASSDEQISPLHF.

The chain has TRBV11-2 and TRBJ2-5; 7 nucleotides agree with TRBD1. The J segment lost 2 bases and the V segment lost 5 bases, leaving 5 bases of the junction unmatched. Germline values: CDR1 SGHAT, CDR2 FQNNGV. This CDR3 spans 14 amino acids. The DNA of the CDR3 is TGTGCCAGCAGCATCGGGACAGCACAAGAGACCCAGTACTTC. As protein: CASSIGTAQETQYF.

The genes are TRBV7-2 and TRBJ2-1; 8 positions match TRBD2. Germline loops: CDR1 SGHTA, CDR2 FQGNSA. V dropped 1 base and J dropped 1; count of bases not matched to a gene: 6. This CDR3 has 17 residues. The CDR3 region is CASSLGRGGLSYNEQFF. In nucleotides, the CDR3 is TGTGCCAGCAGCTTAGGCCGCGGGGGGCTATCCTACAATGAGCAGTTCTTC.

The J gene is TRBJ2-7, the V gene TRBV27; D is possibly TRBD2 (6 bases). Between the trimmed V and J ends, which lost 7 bases and 3 bases, there was a span of 25 bases. The CDR3 runs 17 residues. CDR1 MNHEY and CDR2 SMNVEV come from the germline V gene (reference sequence). In DNA, the CDR3 is TGTGCCAGCAAAAGGGCCCGCGGGATTAAGTCTGTCTACGAGCAGTACTTC. The encoded protein is CASKRARGIKSVYEQYF.

V is TRBV5-4 and J is TRBJ1-2; tentative D call: TRBD1 (6 bases). Trimming shortened V by 2 bases and J by 0 bases, and 14 bases separated the two germline ends. The length of the CDR3 is 16 residues. CDR1 is SGHNT, CDR2 YYREEE, per germline (reference sequence). The CDR3 DNA is TGTGCCAGCAGCTTCAGTACAGGGTTAGCTAACTATGGCTACACCTTC. This encodes CASSFSTGLANYGYTF.

This rearrangement joins TRBV7-2 to TRBJ2-3; 10 bases are a match to TRBD2. Trimming took 1 base from V and 5 from J; bases not matched to a gene: 9. CDR1 SGHTA and CDR2 FQGNSA come from the germline V gene. The CDR3 length is 17 residues. The CDR3 reads CASSLVTAGGPVDTQYF. In nucleotides, the CDR3 is TGTGCCAGCAGCTTAGTAACAGCGGGAGGGCCGGTAGATACGCAGTATTTT.

V gene TRBV28 combines with J gene TRBJ1-4, with D unresolved. The CDR3 covers 12 residues. Germline CDR1 and CDR2: MDHEN and SYDVKM. Trimming removed 7 bases from V and 8 bases from J, with 11 bases in between. Here the CDR3 DNA reads TGTGCCAGCACAGGTGACCTCGAAAAACTGTTTTTT. Protein: CASTGDLEKLFF. Drawing the rest from reference TRBV28 and TRBJ1-4, the complete variable domain is DVKVTQSSRYLVKRTGEKVFLECVQDMDHENMFWYRQDPGLGLRLIYFSYDVKMKEKGDIPEGYSVSREKKERFSLILESASTNQTSMYLCASTGDLEKLFFGSGTQLSVL.

The V gene is TRBV3-1 (or the pseudogene TRBV3-2), the J gene TRBJ2-1; 7 positions agree with TRBD2. The CDR3 spans 16 residues. The J segment lost 6 bases and the V segment lost 3 bases, leaving 11 bases of the junction unmatched. Looked up from germline, CDR1 is LGHDT and CDR2 is YNNKEL (reference sequence). This chain's CDR3 is CASSHGAGTTVNEQFF. DNA of the CDR3: TGTGCCAGCAGCCATGGGGCCGGGACTACTGTCAATGAGCAGTTCTTC.

The chain has TRBV28 and TRBJ1-2, with 8 bases aligning to TRBD1. After removal of 3 bases from V and 5 bases from J, the junction contained 5 bases not matched to a gene. The germline CDR1 and CDR2 sequences are MDHEN and SYDVKM. The CDR3 runs to 14 residues. In nucleotides, the CDR3 is TGTGCCAGCAGTTTTCAGGGGGCATGGTATGGCTACACCTTC. Translating gives CASSFQGAWYGYTF.

V is TRBV7-3 and J is TRBJ1-1, with D possibly matching TRBD1 (6 bases). Trimming shortened V by 2 bases and J by 4 bases, and 11 bases separated the two germline ends. Germline V gene data show CDR1 as SGHTA and CDR2 as FQGTGA. This CDR3 spans 14 amino acids. The CDR3 DNA reads TGTGCCAGCAGCTTAGGGGCAGGGGTCACTGAAGCTTTCTTT. Translation gives CASSLGAGVTEAFF.

This clone was observed once. The V gene is TRBV9, the J gene TRBJ2-3, with 15 bases matching TRBD2. The CDR3 length is 18 residues. The ends lost 4 bases at V and 1 base at J; junction bases unmatched: 7. Germline assignment: CDR1 SGDLS and CDR2 YYNGEE. The CDR3 is CASSPWTSGRAGTDTQYF. The CDR3 coding sequence is TGTGCCAGCAGCCCCTGGACTAGCGGGAGGGCTGGCACAGATACGCAGTATTTT.

The chain recombines TRBV27 with TRBJ1-2; 8 nucleotides match TRBD1. Germline CDR1 is MNHEY and CDR2 is SMNVEV (reference sequence). The CDR3 extends over 13 amino acids. V trimming: 5 bases; J trimming: 6 bases; junction bases outside the gene matches: 5. CDR3 DNA sequence: TGTGCCAGCAGTCAGGGGGCAGAAAATGGCTACACCTTC. It yields the protein CASSQGAENGYTF.

The chain uses TRBV5-1 and TRBJ2-7; TRBD2 matches at 7 bases. Trimming removed 5 bases from V and 0 bases from J; junction bases left unmatched: 5. Per the germline V gene, CDR1 is SGHRS and CDR2 is YFSETQ. This CDR3 is 14 amino acids long. The CDR3, as DNA: TGCGCCAGCAGTCGCGGGGGTAGCTCCTACGAGCAGTACTTC. As protein: CASSRGGSSYEQYF.

CDR3 in amino acids: CASSGGEGSYEQYF. In DNA form, the CDR3 reads TGTGCCAGCTCAGGCGGGGAGGGCTCCTACGAGCAGTACTTC. V and J are TRBV18 and TRBJ2-7; 7 nucleotides line up with TRBD2. CDR3 length: 14 residues. Germline V lookup: CDR1 KGHSH, CDR2 LQKENI. Trimming cost V 5 bases and J 0 bases; bases outside gene matches: 4.

The V and J genes are TRBV12-3 or TRBV12-4 and TRBJ2-2; no definite D call. The CDR3 covers 13 residues. V was trimmed by 1 base and J by 13 bases, leaving 13 bases between them. The CDR3 nucleotides are TGTGCCAGCAGTTTAGGCAGCGCCGTCGGGCTGTTTTTT. Amino acid sequence: CASSLGSAVGLFF.

The rearrangement uses TRBV5-5 and TRBJ2-5; 7 nucleotides line up with TRBD2. This CDR3 is 16 amino acids long. Germline-derived CDR1 and CDR2 are SGHKS and YYEKEE (reference sequence). V dropped 3 bases and J dropped 2; count of bases not matched to a gene: 10. The CDR3 is CASSWGLAALQETQYF. CDR3 sequence (DNA): TGTGCCAGCAGCTGGGGCCTAGCGGCCCTACAAGAGACCCAGTACTTC.

J is TRBJ1-3 and V is TRBV27; D uncertain. V was trimmed by 2 bases and J by 0 bases, leaving 14 bases between them. CDR1 and CDR2 from the germline V gene are MNHEY and SMNVEV (reference sequence). The CDR3 runs to 17 residues. CDR3 DNA sequence: TGTGCCAGCAGTTTACGGGAACAGTTTTCCTCTGGAAACACCATATATTTT. Protein sequence: CASSLREQFSSGNTIYF.

The chain couples TRBV4-1 to TRBJ2-1; TRBD1 matches at 7 bases. This CDR3 is built from 14 residues. Germline V gives CDR1 MGHRA, CDR2 YSYEKL. V trimming: 2 bases; J trimming: 4 bases; junction bases outside the gene matches: 2. The CDR3 sequence: CASSQLTGYNEQFF. The CDR3 DNA reads TGCGCCAGCAGCCAACTGACAGGGTACAATGAGCAGTTCTTC.

This clone has just one count. The rearrangement links TRBV14 to TRBJ2-1; TRBD2 agrees at 9 bases. After removal of 0 bases from V and 4 bases from J, the junction contained 4 bases not matched to a gene. CDR3 length equals 16 residues. In germline, CDR1 is SGHDN, CDR2 FVKESK. The CDR3 DNA sequence: TGTGCCAGCAGCCAAGAAAGCCTAGCGGGGTACAATGAGCAGTTCTTC. It is translated as CASSQESLAGYNEQFF.

The V gene is TRBV7-2, the J gene TRBJ2-5; 14 nucleotides match TRBD2. CDR1 and CDR2 from the germline V gene are SGHTA and FQGNSA. The CDR3 totals 18 residues. Trimming cost V 5 bases and J 0 bases; bases outside gene matches: 8. The CDR3: CASSIGTSGSSYQETQYF. For the CDR3, the DNA is TGTGCCAGCAGCATCGGGACTAGCGGGAGCTCATACCAAGAGACCCAGTACTTC.